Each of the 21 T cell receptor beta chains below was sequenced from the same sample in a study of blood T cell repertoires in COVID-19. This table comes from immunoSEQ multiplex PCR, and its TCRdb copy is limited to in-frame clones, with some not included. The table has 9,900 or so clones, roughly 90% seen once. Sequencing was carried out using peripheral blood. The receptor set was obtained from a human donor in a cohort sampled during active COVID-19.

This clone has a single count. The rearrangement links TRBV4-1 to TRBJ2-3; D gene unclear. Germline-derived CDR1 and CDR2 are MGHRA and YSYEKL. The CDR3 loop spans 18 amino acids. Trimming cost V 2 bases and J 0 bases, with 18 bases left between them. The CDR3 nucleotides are TGCGCCAGCAGCCAACTCTATAGTATGGTATCTAGCACAGATACGCAGTATTTT. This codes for CASSQLYSMVSSTDTQYF.

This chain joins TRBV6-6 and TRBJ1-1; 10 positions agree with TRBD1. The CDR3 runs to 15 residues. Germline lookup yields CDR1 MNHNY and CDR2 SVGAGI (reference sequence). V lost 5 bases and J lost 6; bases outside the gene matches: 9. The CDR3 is CASSRPSTGGPEAFF. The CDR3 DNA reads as TGTGCCAGCAGTCGACCATCGACAGGGGGCCCTGAAGCTTTCTTT.

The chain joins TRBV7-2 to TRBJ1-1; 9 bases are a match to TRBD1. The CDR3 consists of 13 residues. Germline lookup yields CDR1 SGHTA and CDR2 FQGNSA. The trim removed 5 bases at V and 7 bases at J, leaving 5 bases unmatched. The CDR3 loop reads CASSEQGALEAFF. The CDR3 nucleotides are TGTGCCAGCAGCGAACAGGGGGCCCTTGAAGCTTTCTTT.

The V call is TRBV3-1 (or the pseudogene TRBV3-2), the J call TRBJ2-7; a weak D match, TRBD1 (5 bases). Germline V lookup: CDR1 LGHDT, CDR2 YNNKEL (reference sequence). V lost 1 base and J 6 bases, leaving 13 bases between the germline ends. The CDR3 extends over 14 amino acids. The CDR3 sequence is CASSQAGFGSEQYF. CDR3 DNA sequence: TGTGCCAGCAGCCAAGCAGGGTTCGGGTCCGAGCAGTACTTC.

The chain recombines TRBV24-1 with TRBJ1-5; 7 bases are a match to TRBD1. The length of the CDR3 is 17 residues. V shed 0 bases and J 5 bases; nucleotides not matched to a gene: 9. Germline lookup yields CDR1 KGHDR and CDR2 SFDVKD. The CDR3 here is CATSDLGDRAQYQPQHF. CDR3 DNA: TGTGCCACCAGTGATTTGGGCGACAGGGCGCAATATCAGCCCCAGCATTTT.

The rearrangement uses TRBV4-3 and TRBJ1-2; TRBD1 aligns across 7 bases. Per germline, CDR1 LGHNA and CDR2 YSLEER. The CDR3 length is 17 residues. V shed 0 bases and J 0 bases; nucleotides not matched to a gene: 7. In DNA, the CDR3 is TGCGCCAGCAGCCAAGACTGGGACAGCTTAGCTAACTATGGCTACACCTTC. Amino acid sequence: CASSQDWDSLANYGYTF.

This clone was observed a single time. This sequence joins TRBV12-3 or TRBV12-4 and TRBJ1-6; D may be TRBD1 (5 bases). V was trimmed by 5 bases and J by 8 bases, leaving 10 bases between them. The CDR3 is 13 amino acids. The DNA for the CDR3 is TGTGCCAGCAGTCCACACAGGTATTCACCCCTCCACTTT. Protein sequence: CASSPHRYSPLHF.

The CDR3 protein is CASSLATSLNEQFF. CDR3 DNA: TGCGCCAGCAGCTTGGCGACTAGCCTCAATGAGCAGTTCTTC. This chain uses TRBV5-1 with TRBJ2-1, with 7 bases that match TRBD2. The trim removed 0 bases at V and 6 bases at J, leaving 3 bases unmatched. The CDR3 loop spans 14 amino acids. Germline V gives CDR1 SGHRS, CDR2 YFSETQ.

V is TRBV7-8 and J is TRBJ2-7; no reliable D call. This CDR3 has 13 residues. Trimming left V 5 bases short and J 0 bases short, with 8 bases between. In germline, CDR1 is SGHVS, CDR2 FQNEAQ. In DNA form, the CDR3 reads TGTGCCAGCAGCCGTCGGGTCTCCTACGAGCAGTACTTC. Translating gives CASSRRVSYEQYF.

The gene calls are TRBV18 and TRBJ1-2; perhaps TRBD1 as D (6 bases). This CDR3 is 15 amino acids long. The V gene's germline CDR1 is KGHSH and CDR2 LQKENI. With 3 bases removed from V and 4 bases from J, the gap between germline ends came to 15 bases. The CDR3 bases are TGTGCCAGCTCACCGGAGGCGGGGGGCATCTATGGCTACACCTTC. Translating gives CASSPEAGGIYGYTF.

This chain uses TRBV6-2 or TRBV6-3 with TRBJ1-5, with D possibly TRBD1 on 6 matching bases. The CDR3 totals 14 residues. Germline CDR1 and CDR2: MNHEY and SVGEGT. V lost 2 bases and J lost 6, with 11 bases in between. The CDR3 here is CASSYLQGTQPQHF. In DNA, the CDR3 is TGTGCCAGCAGTTACCTTCAGGGGACTCAGCCCCAGCATTTT.

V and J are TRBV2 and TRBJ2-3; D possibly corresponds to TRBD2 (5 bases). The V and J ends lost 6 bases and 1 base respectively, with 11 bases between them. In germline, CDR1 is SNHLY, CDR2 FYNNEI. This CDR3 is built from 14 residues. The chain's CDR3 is CASSVRAGTDTQYF. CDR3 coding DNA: TGTGCCAGCAGCGTCCGAGCGGGCACAGATACGCAGTATTTT.

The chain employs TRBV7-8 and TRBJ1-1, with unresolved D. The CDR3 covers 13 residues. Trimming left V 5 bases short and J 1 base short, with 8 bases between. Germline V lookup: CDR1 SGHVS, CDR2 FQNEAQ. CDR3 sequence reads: CASSTLGNTEAFF. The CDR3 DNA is TGTGCCAGCAGCACGCTAGGGAACACTGAAGCTTTCTTT. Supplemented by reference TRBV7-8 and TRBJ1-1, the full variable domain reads GAGVSQSPRYKVAKRGQDVALRCDPISGHVSLFWYQQALGQGPEFLTYFQNEAQLDKSGLPSDRFFAERPEGSVSTLKIQRTQQEDSAVYLCASSTLGNTEAFFGQGTRLTVV.

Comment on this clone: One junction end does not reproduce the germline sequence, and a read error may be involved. The CDR3 DNA follows: TGTGCTAGCAGTTCGACCCCGGGACTGGAGCGTGAGCAGTTCTTC. It translates to CASSSTPGLEREQFF. The J gene is TRBJ2-1, the V gene TRBV7-7; the D gene is possibly TRBD2 (6 bases). The germline gives CDR1 SSHAT, CDR2 FNYEAQ (reference sequence). This CDR3 has 15 amino acids.

Written as DNA, the CDR3 is TGTGCCAGCACTCTACAGGGTGATCAGCCCCAGCATTTT. The encoded protein is CASTLQGDQPQHF. The gene calls are TRBV28 and TRBJ1-5, with D perhaps matching TRBD1 (6 bases). CDR3 length: 13 amino acids. With 7 bases removed from V and 5 bases from J, the gap between germline ends came to 12 bases. Per germline, CDR1 MDHEN and CDR2 SYDVKM.

This chain's CDR3 is CASSLPYEQYF. As DNA, the CDR3 is TGTGCCAGCAGCCTTCCCTACGAGCAGTACTTC. This rearrangement joins TRBV5-8 to TRBJ2-7, with no clear D. The CDR3 contains 11 residues. Germline assignment: CDR1 SGHTS and CDR2 YDEGEE. V dropped 4 bases and J dropped 2 bases, with 4 bases sitting between them.

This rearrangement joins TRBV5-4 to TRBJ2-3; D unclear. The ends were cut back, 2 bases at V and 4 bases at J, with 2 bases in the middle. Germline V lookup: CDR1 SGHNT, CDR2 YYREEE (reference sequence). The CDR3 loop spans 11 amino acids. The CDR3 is CASSFADTQYF. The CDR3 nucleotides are TGTGCCAGCAGCTTCGCAGATACGCAGTATTTT.

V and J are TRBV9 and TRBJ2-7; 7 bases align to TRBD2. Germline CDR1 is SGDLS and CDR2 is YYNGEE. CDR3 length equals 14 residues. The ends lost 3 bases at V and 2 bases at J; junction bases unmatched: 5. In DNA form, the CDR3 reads TGTGCCAGCAGCGGGAGACTAGCCCCCTACGAGCAGTACTTC. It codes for CASSGRLAPYEQYF.

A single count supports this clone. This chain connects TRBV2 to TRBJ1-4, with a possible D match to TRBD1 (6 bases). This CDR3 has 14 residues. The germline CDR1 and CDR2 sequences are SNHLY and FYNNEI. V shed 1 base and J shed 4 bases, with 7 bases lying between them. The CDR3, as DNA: TGTGCCAGCAGTGAAGGGGGGCTTAATGAAAAACTGTTTTTT. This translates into CASSEGGLNEKLFF.

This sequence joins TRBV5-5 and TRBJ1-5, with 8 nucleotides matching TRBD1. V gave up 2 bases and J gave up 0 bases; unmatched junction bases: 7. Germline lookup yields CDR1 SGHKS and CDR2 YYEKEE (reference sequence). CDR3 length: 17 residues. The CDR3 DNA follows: TGTGCCAGCAGCTTTGGACAGGGATCGTATAGCAATCAGCCCCAGCATTTT. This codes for CASSFGQGSYSNQPQHF.

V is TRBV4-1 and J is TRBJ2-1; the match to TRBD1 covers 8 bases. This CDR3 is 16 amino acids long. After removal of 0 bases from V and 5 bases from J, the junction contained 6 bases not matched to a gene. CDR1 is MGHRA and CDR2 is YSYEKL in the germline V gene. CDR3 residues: CASSQESWTGNNEQFF. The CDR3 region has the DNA TGCGCCAGCAGCCAAGAATCCTGGACAGGGAACAATGAGCAGTTCTTC.